The 7 T cell receptor beta chains listed next were all sequenced from one sample in a study of blood T cell repertoires in COVID-19. Using immunoSEQ multiplex PCR, the repertoire was profiled, and TCRdb retains in-frame clones only, with some absent. Among around 200,000 clones listed, 88% were seen once. Source material: PBMCs or T cells enriched from blood (not recorded which). The receptors originated from a woman aged 25-40 years who had recovered from COVID-19.

On this clone: Within the sample, other DNA sequences also encode this same CDR3. The chain is built from TRBV7-3 and TRBJ1-6; D perhaps matches TRBD1 (5 bases). V lost 0 bases and J lost 1, with 7 bases in between. The length of the CDR3 is 16 residues. Germline V gene lookup returns CDR1 SGHTA and CDR2 FQGTGA. CDR3 DNA: TGTGCCAGCAGCTTAACGGGGGGGTCCTATAATTCACCCCTCCACTTT. It specifies CASSLTGGSYNSPLHF.

The genes are TRBV7-2 and TRBJ1-2; no clear D gene. This CDR3 has 14 residues. The ends were cut back, 6 bases at V and 8 bases at J, with 19 bases in the middle. Germline V gene lookup returns CDR1 SGHTA and CDR2 FQGNSA. The CDR3 DNA is TGTGCCAGCAGTCCCGGTGTTCAAGCGTTGGGCTACACCTTC. It encodes CASSPGVQALGYTF.

The rearrangement joins TRBV11-2 to TRBJ1-2; D uncertain. The germline CDR1 and CDR2 sequences are SGHAT and FQNNGV. V gave up 1 base and J gave up 2 bases, with 14 bases separating them. CDR3 length equals 16 residues. In DNA form, the CDR3 reads TGTGCCAGCAGCTTAGTATGGTCCGCTAGGAACTATGGCTACACCTTC. Its translation is CASSLVWSARNYGYTF.

In DNA, the CDR3 is TGTGCCAGCAGCGGTGCGGACAGGGGGATCGCCTCACCCCTCCACTTT. This translates into CASSGADRGIASPLHF. V and J are TRBV9 and TRBJ1-6, with 10 bases identical to TRBD1. The length of the CDR3 is 16 residues. After removal of 3 bases from V and 10 bases from J, the junction contained 10 bases not matched to a gene. Germline CDR1 SGDLS, CDR2 YYNGEE.

The genes are TRBV4-3 and TRBJ1-2; possibly TRBD1 for D (5 bases). The germline CDR1 and CDR2 sequences are LGHNA and YSLEER. V dropped 1 base and J dropped 5 bases, with 17 bases sitting between them. This CDR3 contains 16 residues. The DNA of the CDR3 is TGCGCCAGCAGCCAAGGGGGCACCCGGAAGGATTATGGCTACACCTTC. Its translation is CASSQGGTRKDYGYTF.

The sample holds one count of this clone. The chain employs TRBV4-1 and TRBJ1-5; no clear D. V lost 1 base, J lost 6 bases, and 13 bases lay in between. The germline V gene encodes CDR1 MGHRA and CDR2 YSYEKL. This CDR3 region has 15 residues. The CDR3: CASSQVRGWGQPQHF. The CDR3 nucleotides read TGCGCCAGCAGCCAAGTCAGAGGGTGGGGTCAGCCCCAGCATTTT.

This clone was recorded a few times. V is TRBV9 and J is TRBJ2-1; 8 nucleotides align to TRBD1. Trimming removed 3 bases from V and 5 bases from J; junction bases left unmatched: 7. Germline values: CDR1 SGDLS, CDR2 YYNGEE. The CDR3 length is 15 residues. CDR3 residues: CASSAPGGLHNEQFF. Written as DNA, the CDR3 is TGTGCCAGCAGCGCCCCAGGGGGCCTACACAATGAGCAGTTCTTC.